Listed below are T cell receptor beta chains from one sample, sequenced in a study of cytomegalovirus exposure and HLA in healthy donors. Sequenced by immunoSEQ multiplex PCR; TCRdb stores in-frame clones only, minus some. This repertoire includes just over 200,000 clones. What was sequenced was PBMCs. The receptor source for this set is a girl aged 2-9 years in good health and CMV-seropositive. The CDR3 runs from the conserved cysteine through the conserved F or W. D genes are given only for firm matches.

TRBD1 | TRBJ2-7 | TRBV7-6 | CASSLEDRGSYEQYF | TGTGCCAGCAGCTTAGAGGACAGGGGATCCTACGAGCAGTACTTC
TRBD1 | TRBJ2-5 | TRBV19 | CASRTGVGSLETQYF | TGTGCCAGCAGGACAGGGGTTGGTAGTCTAGAGACCCAGTACTTC
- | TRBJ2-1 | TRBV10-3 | CAISVGADDEQFF | TGTGCCATCAGTGTGGGAGCGGATGACGAGCAGTTCTTC
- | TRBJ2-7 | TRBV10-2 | CASREGASYEQYF | TGCGCCAGCAGGGAGGGGGCCTCCTACGAGCAGTACTTC
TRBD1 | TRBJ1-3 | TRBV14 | CASGRDSSGNTIYF | TGTGCCAGCGGGCGGGACAGCTCTGGAAACACCATATATTTT
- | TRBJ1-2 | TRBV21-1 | CASSKKGDRVWDGYTF | TGTGCCAGCAGCAAAAAGGGGGACAGGGTTTGGGATGGCTACACCTTC
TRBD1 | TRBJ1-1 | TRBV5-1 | CASSTITGEHTEAFF | TGCGCCAGCAGCACGATAACAGGGGAACACACTGAAGCTTTCTTT
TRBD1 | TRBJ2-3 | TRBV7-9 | CASLTGQETDTQYF | TGTGCCAGCTTAACGGGACAGGAAACAGATACGCAGTATTTT
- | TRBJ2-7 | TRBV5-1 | CASSPCGDGCEQYF | TGCGCCAGCAGCCCCTGTGGCGACGGGTGCGAGCAGTACTTC
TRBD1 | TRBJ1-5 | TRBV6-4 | CASSGTGNQPQHF | TGTGCCAGCAGTGGGACAGGGAATCAGCCCCAGCATTTT
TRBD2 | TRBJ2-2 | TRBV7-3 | CASSPTSGSNPGELFF | TGTGCCAGCAGCCCGACTAGCGGGAGTAATCCCGGGGAGCTGTTTTTT
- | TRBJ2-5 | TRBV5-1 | CASSLLGEEEETQYF | TGCGCCAGCAGCTTGCTTGGGGAGGAAGAAGAGACCCAGTACTTC
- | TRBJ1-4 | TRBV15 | CATSRDRGEKLFF | TGTGCCACCAGCAGAGATCGAGGTGAAAAACTGTTTTTT
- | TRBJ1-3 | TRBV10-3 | CAISEEGGSGNTIYF | TGTGCCATCAGTGAGGAGGGAGGCTCTGGAAACACCATATATTTT
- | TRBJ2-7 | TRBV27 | CASSSGHLAYEQYF | TGTGCCAGCAGCTCAGGACATCTAGCCTACGAGCAGTACTTC
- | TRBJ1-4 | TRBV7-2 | CASSPEGGVANEKLFF | TGTGCCAGCAGCCCGGAGGGGGGGGTTGCTAATGAAAAACTGTTTTTT
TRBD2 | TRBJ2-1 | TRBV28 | CASSLHRASGRMWFGGQFF | TGTGCCAGCAGTTTGCATCGAGCTAGCGGGAGGATGTGGTTCGGCGGGCAGTTCTTC
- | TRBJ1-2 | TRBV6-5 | CASSYSSRGRGKDYTF | TGTGCCAGCAGTTACTCGAGTCGTGGCAGGGGTAAAGACTACACCTTC
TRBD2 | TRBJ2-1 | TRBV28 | CASKAGGPHNEQFF | TGTGCCAGCAAAGCGGGAGGGCCTCACAATGAGCAGTTCTTC
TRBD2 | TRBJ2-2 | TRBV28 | CASSSLLTSGGNTGELFF | TGTGCCAGCAGTTCCCTCCTTACTAGCGGGGGTAACACCGGGGAGCTGTTTTTT
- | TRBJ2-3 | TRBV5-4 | CASSELAPADTQYF | TGTGCCAGCAGCGAACTAGCTCCGGCAGATACGCAGTATTTT
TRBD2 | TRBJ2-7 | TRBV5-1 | CASSSGLAGLFYEQYF | TGCGCCAGCAGCTCTGGACTAGCGGGACTATTCTACGAGCAGTACTTC
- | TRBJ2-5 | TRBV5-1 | CASSLGRVEETQYF | TGCGCCAGCAGCTTGGGCAGGGTTGAAGAGACCCAGTACTTC
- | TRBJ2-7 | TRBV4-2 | CASSQGGAGDSYEQYF | TGTGCCAGCAGCCAAGGGGGGGCGGGGGACTCCTACGAGCAGTACTTC
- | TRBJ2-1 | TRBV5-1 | CASGPVPANEQFF | TGCGCCAGCGGGCCGGTCCCGGCTAATGAGCAGTTCTTC
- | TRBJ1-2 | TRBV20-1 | CSARVWGYTF | TGCAGTGCGAGGGTCTGGGGCTACACCTTC
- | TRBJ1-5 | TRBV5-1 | CASSESQGNQPQHF | TGCGCCAGCAGCGAAAGCCAGGGCAATCAGCCCCAGCATTTT
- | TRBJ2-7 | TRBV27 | CASGWRRSSSYEQYF | TGTGCCAGCGGCTGGAGGCGTTCCAGCTCCTACGAGCAGTACTTC
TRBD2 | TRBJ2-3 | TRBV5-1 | CASSLAGGPDTQYF | TGCGCCAGCAGCCTAGCGGGAGGGCCGGATACGCAGTATTTT
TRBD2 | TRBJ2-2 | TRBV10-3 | CAISKSGRAGGELFF | TGTGCCATCAGTAAAAGCGGGAGGGCCGGCGGGGAGCTGTTTTTT
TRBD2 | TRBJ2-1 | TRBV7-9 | CASSRSSLAGGLYNEQFF | TGTGCCAGCAGCCGATCAAGTCTAGCGGGAGGATTATACAATGAGCAGTTCTTC
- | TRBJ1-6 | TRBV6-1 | CASSELSWESSYNSPLHF | TGTGCCAGCAGTGAATTAAGTTGGGAGAGCTCCTATAATTCACCCCTCCACTTT
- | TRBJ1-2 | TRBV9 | CASTPLGYGYTF | TGTGCCAGCACCCCCCTAGGCTATGGCTACACCTTC
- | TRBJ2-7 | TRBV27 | CASSETGHYEQYF | TGTGCCAGCAGTGAGACAGGACACTACGAGCAGTACTTC
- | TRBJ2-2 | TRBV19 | CASSIPGSTGELFF | TGTGCCAGTAGTATTCCAGGAAGCACCGGGGAGCTGTTTTTT
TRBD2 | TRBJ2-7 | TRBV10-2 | CASSPGLAVNSYEQYF | TGCGCCAGCTCCCCGGGACTAGCGGTTAACTCCTACGAGCAGTACTTC
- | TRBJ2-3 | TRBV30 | CAWSVTGVGTDTQYF | TGTGCCTGGAGTGTCACGGGAGTCGGCACAGATACGCAGTATTTT
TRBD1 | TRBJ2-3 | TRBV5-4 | CASSRDSSTDTQYF | TGTGCCAGCAGCAGGGACAGCAGCACAGATACGCAGTATTTT
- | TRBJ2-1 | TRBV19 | CASSIVAHPYNEQFF | TGTGCCAGTAGTATAGTAGCCCATCCCTACAATGAGCAGTTCTTC
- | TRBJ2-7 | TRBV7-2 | CASSSLGGLSHEQYF | TGTGCCAGCAGCTCATTAGGGGGACTATCCCACGAGCAGTACTTC
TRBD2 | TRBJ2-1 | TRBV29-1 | CSVVGHLGLAGDNGQFF | TGCAGCGTTGTGGGCCACCTAGGACTAGCGGGAGATAATGGGCAGTTCTTC
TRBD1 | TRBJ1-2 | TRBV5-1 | CASSLNRGDYGYTF | TGCGCCAGCAGCTTGAACAGGGGGGACTATGGCTACACCTTC
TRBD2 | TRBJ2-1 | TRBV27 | CASSLSLAGYEQFF | TGTGCCAGCAGTTTATCGTTAGCGGGGTATGAGCAGTTCTTC
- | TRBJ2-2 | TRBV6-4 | CASSVAPWTGELFF | TGTGCCAGCAGTGTGGCCCCATGGACCGGGGAGCTGTTTTTT
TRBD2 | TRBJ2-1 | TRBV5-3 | CARSPRTSGSSYNEQFF | TGTGCCAGAAGCCCGAGGACTAGCGGGAGCTCCTACAATGAGCAGTTCTTC
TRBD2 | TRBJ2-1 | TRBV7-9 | CASSLQGGLAEYNEQFF | TGTGCCAGCAGCTTGCAAGGGGGACTAGCGGAATACAATGAGCAGTTCTTC
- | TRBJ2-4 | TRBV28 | CASSRQDIPPHWF | TGTGCCAGCAGTCGACAGGACATCCCCCCACATTGGTTC
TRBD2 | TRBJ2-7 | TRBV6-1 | CASSDFLAGLEQYF | TGTGCCAGCAGTGATTTCCTAGCGGGGCTCGAGCAGTACTTC
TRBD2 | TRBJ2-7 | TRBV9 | CASSVGLAGTYEQYF | TGTGCCAGCAGCGTAGGACTAGCGGGGACCTACGAGCAGTACTTC
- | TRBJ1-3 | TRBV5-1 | CASSLASGNTIYF | TGCGCCAGCAGCTTAGCCTCTGGAAACACCATATATTTT
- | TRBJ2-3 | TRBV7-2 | CASSSVLSTDTQYF | TGTGCCAGCAGCTCCGTACTTAGCACAGATACGCAGTATTTT
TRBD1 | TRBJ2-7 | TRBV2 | CASKQGPSYEQYF | TGTGCCAGCAAACAGGGGCCTTCCTACGAGCAGTACTTC